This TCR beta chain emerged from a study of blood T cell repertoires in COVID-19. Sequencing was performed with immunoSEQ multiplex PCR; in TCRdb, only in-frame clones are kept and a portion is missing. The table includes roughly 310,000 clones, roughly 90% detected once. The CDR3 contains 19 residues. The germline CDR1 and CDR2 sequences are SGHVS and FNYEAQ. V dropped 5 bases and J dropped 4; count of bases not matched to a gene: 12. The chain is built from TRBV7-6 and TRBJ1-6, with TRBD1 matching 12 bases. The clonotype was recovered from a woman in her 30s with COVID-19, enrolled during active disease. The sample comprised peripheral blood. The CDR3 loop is CASSLEAGTGGGYNSPLHF. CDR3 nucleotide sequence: TGTGCCAGCAGCCTAGAGGCCGGGACAGGGGGCGGTTATAATTCACCCCTCCACTTT. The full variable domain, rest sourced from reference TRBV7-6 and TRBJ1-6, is GAGVSQSPRYKVTKRGQDVALRCDPISGHVSLYWYRQALGQGPEFLTYFNYEAQQDKSGLPNDRFSAERPEGSISTLTIQRTEQRDSAMYRCASSLEAGTGGGYNSPLHFGNGTRLTVT.